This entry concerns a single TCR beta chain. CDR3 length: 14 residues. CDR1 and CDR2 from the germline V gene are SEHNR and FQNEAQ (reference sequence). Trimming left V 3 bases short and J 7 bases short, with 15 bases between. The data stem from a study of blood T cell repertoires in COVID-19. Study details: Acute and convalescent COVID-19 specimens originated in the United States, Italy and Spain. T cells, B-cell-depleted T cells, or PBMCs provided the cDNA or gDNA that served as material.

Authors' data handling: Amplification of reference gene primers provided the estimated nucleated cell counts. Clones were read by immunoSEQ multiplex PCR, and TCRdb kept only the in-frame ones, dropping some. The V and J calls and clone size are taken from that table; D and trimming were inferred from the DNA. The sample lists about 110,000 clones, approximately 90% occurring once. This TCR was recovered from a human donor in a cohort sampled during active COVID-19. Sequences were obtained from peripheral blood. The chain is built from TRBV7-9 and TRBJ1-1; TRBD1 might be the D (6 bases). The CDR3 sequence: CASSFEGTTGEAFF. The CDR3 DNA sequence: TGTGCCAGCAGCTTTGAAGGGACGACAGGTGAAGCTTTCTTT.